This T cell receptor beta chain was recovered during a study of chemoradiotherapy in HPV16-positive cancers. Whole-study context: Functional T-cell assays on a couple of HPV16-positive patients' cells defined candidate HPV-specific clones and common TCR motifs.

This CDR3 spans 15 amino acids. The germline gives CDR1 SGHRS, CDR2 YFSETQ. Trimming took 3 bases from V and 2 from J; bases not matched to a gene: 7. Study-level points and caveats: Non-HPV-specific T cells did not expand in tumors during treatment, whereas candidate HPV-specific clones and E7-related motifs did. HPV-responsive T-cell expansion during chemoradiotherapy was linked to improved recurrence-free survival in HPV16-positive patients.

In the case of this clone: Its target is not known.

Assay used: immunoSEQ multiplex PCR; TCRdb lists only in-frame clones, some missing. The sample yields some 11,000 clones, less than 75% seen once. The V call is TRBV5-1, the J call TRBJ2-7; TRBD1 matches 8 bases. The material was obtained from a patient who underwent chemoradiotherapy. The source of this sequence is a human donor with HPV-associated anogenital cancer. In nucleotides, the CDR3 is TGCGCCAGCAGCTCAGGACAGGGAGGCACCTACGAGCAGTACTTC. This encodes CASSSGQGGTYEQYF.